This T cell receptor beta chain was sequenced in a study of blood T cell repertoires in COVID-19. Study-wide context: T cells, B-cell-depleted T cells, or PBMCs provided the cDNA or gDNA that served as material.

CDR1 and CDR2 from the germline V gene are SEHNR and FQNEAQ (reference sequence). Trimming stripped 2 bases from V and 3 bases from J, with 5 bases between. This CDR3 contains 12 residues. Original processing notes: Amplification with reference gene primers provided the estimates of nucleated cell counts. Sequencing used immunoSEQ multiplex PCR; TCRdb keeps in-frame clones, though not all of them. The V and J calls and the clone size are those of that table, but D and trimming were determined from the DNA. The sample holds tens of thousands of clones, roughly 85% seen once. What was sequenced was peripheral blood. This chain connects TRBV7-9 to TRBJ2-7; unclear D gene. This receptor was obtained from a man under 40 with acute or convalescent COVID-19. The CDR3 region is CASSLNSYEQYF. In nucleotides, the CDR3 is TGTGCCAGCAGCTTAAACAGCTACGAGCAGTACTTC.